This T cell receptor beta chain emerged from a study of Ad26.COV2.S vaccination and SARS-CoV-2 variants. About the research overall: Ad26.COV2.S was injected intramuscularly once or twice, 56 days apart.

Sequenced by immunoSEQ multiplex PCR; TCRdb stores in-frame clones only, minus some. The sample has 440,000 or so clones, less than 95% seen once. Notes on this clone: Antigen: not known.

Treatment described: roughly 18 received Ad26.COV2.S at low or high dose, single or two shots; 5 received placebo; per-sample allocation not given. Sampling occurred on day 63 after the first vaccine or placebo injection. Immunization relied on an Ad26 vector, which expressed Wuhan-strain SARS-CoV-2 spike. The CDR3 runs 16 residues. J was trimmed by 2 bases and V by 4 bases; bases with no gene match: 4. Germline V gene lookup returns CDR1 LNHDA and CDR2 SQIVND (reference sequence). Study outcomes and limitations: Considerable breadth of spike-specific CD8+ and CD4+ T cell responses has reportedly been documented following vaccination. Participants given vaccine showed non-spike TCR breadth similar to that of placebo recipients.

This receptor was taken from a person between 18 and 65 years old who received the Ad26.COV2.S COVID-19 vaccine or a placebo. The V gene is TRBV19, the J gene TRBJ2-2, with 10 positions matching TRBD2. Here the sequenced sample was peripheral blood, taken in a trial of Ad26.COV2.S vaccine versus placebo. This CDR3 reads CASSTLAGVNTGELFF. Written as DNA, the CDR3 is TGTGCCAGTAGTACCCTAGCGGGAGTTAACACCGGGGAGCTGTTTTTT.